This T cell receptor (beta chain) appears in the sequencing data of a study of PD-1 blockade in mismatch repair-deficient tumors. At the level of the study: Enrolled 2013-2016, patients had progressing, pretreated mismatch repair-deficient cancers of around 12 types. General observations from the study: After pembrolizumab, tumor-resident clones rose rapidly, then generally contracted before radiologic responses.

V lost 3 bases and J lost 10; bases outside the gene matches: 9. CDR1 and CDR2 (germline): SGHTA, FQGNSA. The CDR3 consists of 14 residues. A word on this clone: Its antigen is unknown.

The repertoire was sequenced with immunoSEQ multiplex PCR; TCRdb's copy has only in-frame clones and lacks some. The sample contains tens of thousands of clones, approximately 78% of which appear only once. Every patient had mismatch repair deficiency by PCR or immunohistochemistry. Sequenced here: peripheral blood, sampled 4 weeks after starting pembrolizumab. The clonotype originates from an adult with mismatch repair-deficient cancer. The rearrangement joins TRBV7-2 to TRBJ2-1; 7 positions match TRBD1. CDR3 residues: CASSFGQARGEQFF. CDR3 DNA sequence: TGTGCCAGCAGCTTTGGACAGGCCAGGGGGGAGCAGTTCTTC. Combining the CDR3 with reference TRBV7-2 and TRBJ2-1 gives the whole variable domain GAGVSQSPSNKVTEKGKDVELRCDPISGHTALYWYRQSLGQGLEFLIYFQGNSAPDKSGLPSDRFSAERTGGSVSTLTIQRTQQEDSAVYLCASSFGQARGEQFFGPGTRLTVL.